The 24 T cell receptor beta chains below come from one sample, sequenced in a study of tumor-infiltrating lymphocytes in primary liver carcinoma. It was from 20-30 mg of unsorted bulk tissue that RNA and DNA were co-extracted. With a constant-region primer, TCR beta cDNA was made from 450 to 500 ng of total RNA. What produced the TCR beta libraries was three nested multiplex PCR rounds using slightly modified ARM-PCR. The first two PCR rounds, approximately 10 cycles each, used TRBV1-TRBV30 forward primers and a C-beta reverse primer. Using its own MiXCR run on the multiplex PCR reads, TCRdb lists one record per CDR3 protein. The sample has 100,000 to 150,000 distinct CDR3 sequences, 64% seen once. The sequencing input was liver tumor tissue from sampling region 3. Subset: tumor region T3, left-lateral pole. The receptors originated from a woman in her sixties or seventies with primary liver carcinoma and hepatitis B virus infection.

The chain combines TRBV11-2 with TRBJ2-1, with 7 bases identical to TRBD2. Germline CDR1 reads SGHAT; CDR2 reads FQNNGV. The length of the CDR3 is 15 residues. V gave up 3 bases and J gave up 13 bases; unmatched junction bases: 15. The CDR3 here is CASSFWGRAYNGQFF. The CDR3 nucleotides read TGTGCCAGCAGCTTCTGGGGGAGGGCCTACAATGGACAGTTCTTC.

Concerning this clonotype itself: Lacking the conserved final phenylalanine or tryptophan, this CDR3 likely reflects a read error. V and J are TRBV7-8 and TRBJ2-5, with 7 bases that match TRBD2. V shed 5 bases and J 1 base; nucleotides not matched to a gene: 10. This CDR3 region has 16 residues. Germline CDR1 reads SGHVS; CDR2 reads FQNEAQ. This chain's CDR3 is CASSRRGDYSQETQYI. CDR3 coding DNA: TGTGCCAGCAGCCGACGGGGGGACTATTCCCAAGAGACCCAGTACATC.

At least ten counts were recorded for this clonotype. The chain carries TRBV5-1 and TRBJ2-2; tentatively, D is TRBD1 (5 bases). The germline gives CDR1 SGHRS, CDR2 YFSETQ. Trimming took 9 bases from V and 1 from J, leaving 10 bases between them. The CDR3 is 13 amino acids. The CDR3 reads CATNTGNTGELFF. CDR3 nucleotide sequence: TGCGCCACCAACACAGGGAACACCGGGGAGCTGTTTTTT.

This clonotype appeared many times. This chain connects TRBV29-1 to TRBJ2-7, with TRBD2 as a possible D gene (6 bases). Germline CDR1 is SQVTM and CDR2 is ANQGSEA. There are 13 residues in the CDR3. V lost 4 bases to trimming and J lost 4 bases, with 14 bases between them. CDR3 sequence: CSVVSSGRYEQYF. CDR3 nucleotides: TGCAGCGTTGTGTCGTCAGGGAGGTACGAGCAGTACTTC.

The count of this clonotype is one. The conserved phenylalanine or tryptophan normally closing the CDR3 is absent here, so this likely arose from a read error. The chain has TRBV2 and TRBJ2-2, with a possible D match to TRBD2 (5 bases). Trimming shortened V by 5 bases and J by 5 bases, and 9 bases separated the two germline ends. Germline V gene data show CDR1 as SNHLY and CDR2 as FYNNEI. CDR3 length equals 13 residues. CDR3 nucleotides: TGTGCCAGCAGTTATACGGGAACCGGGGAGCTGTTTATT. Translated, it gives CASSYTGTGELFI.

This chain uses TRBV11-2 with TRBJ2-5; D is possibly TRBD1 or TRBD2 (5 bases each). V was trimmed by 1 base and J by 9 bases, leaving 12 bases between them. The CDR3 length is 13 residues. Germline V gene lookup returns CDR1 SGHAT and CDR2 FQNNGV. The CDR3, as DNA: TGTGCCAGCAGCTTAGTATCCATGGGGGCCCAGTACTTC. It yields the protein CASSLVSMGAQYF.

The table lists this clonotype with many counts. The chain joins TRBV5-4 to TRBJ1-6; TRBD1 aligns across 7 bases. CDR3 length equals 17 residues. Trimming cost V 0 bases and J 7 bases; bases outside gene matches: 10. Germline V gene data show CDR1 as SGHNT and CDR2 as YYREEE (reference sequence). The CDR3 sequence is CASSLGSAGGLNSPLHF. The CDR3, as DNA: TGTGCCAGCAGCTTGGGATCGGCAGGGGGATTAAATTCACCCCTCCACTTT.

About this clonotype itself: Possible read error: a much larger clone is one base away. The gene calls are TRBV28 and TRBJ2-2, with D maybe TRBD2 (5 bases). There are 13 residues in the CDR3. Germline V gene sequence: CDR1 MDHEN, CDR2 SYDVKM. The CDR3 DNA is TGTGCCACCGCGCTGACGAACACCGGGGAGCTGTCTTTT. It encodes CATALTNTGELSF.

A word on this clonotype: Relative to the germline gene, one junction end is altered; a read error may explain this. The rearrangement links TRBV5-1 to TRBJ2-7, with D possibly being TRBD1 (6 bases). CDR3 length: 13 residues. The germline gives CDR1 SGHRS, CDR2 YFSETQ. This CDR3 is CTSSLVRGYEQYF. The DNA for the CDR3 is TGCACCAGCAGCTTGGTCAGGGGCTACGAGCAGTACTTC.

The V call is TRBV29-1, the J call TRBJ2-4; possibly TRBD1 for D (6 bases). CDR3 size: 14 residues. CDR1 SQVTM and CDR2 ANQGSEA come from the germline V gene. As DNA, the CDR3 is TGCAGTGTCTGGACAGAGACACAGGGAAACATTCAGTACTTC. Translation: CSVWTETQGNIQYF. The complete variable domain, with remaining parts taken from reference TRBV29-1 and TRBJ2-4, reads SAVISQKPSRDICQRGTSLTIQCQVDSQVTMMFWYRQQPGQSLTLIATANQGSEATYESGFVIDKFPISRPNLTFSTLTVSNMSPEDSSIYLCSVWTETQGNIQYFGAGTRLSVL.

This clonotype was detected many times. A junction boundary mismatches the germline segment, possibly from a read error. This chain connects TRBV4-2 to TRBJ2-1; 13 bases agree with TRBD2. The CDR3 extends over 16 amino acids. The V gene's germline CDR1 is LGHNA and CDR2 YNFKEQ. CDR3 nucleotides: TGTGCCAGCAGCCAAGATCGAACCGGACTAGCGGGAGAATGGGTCTTC. Translating gives CASSQDRTGLAGEWVF.

This clonotype was observed a single time. Sequence at one end of the junction differs from germline and may be a read error. The V call is TRBV6-8, the J call TRBJ2-4; either TRBD1 or TRBD2 may fit D (5 bases each). Germline lookup yields CDR1 MNHGY and CDR2 SAAAGT. The CDR3 covers 14 residues. The CDR3 DNA follows: TGTGCCAACAGTGAGGGGAGTTCCAAAGACATTCAGTACTTC. Protein sequence: CANSEGSSKDIQYF.

Notes on this clonotype: This clone may be a read error of a much larger clone one base away. Because the CDR3 is missing its conserved closing phenylalanine or tryptophan, this is likely a read error. V usage is TRBV11-1 and J usage is TRBJ2-7, with D unresolved. V was cut by 6 bases and J by 1 base, with 10 bases left in between. Looked up from germline, CDR1 is SGHAT and CDR2 is FQDESV (reference sequence). The length of the CDR3 is 13 residues. DNA of the CDR3: TGTGCCAGCAGGGGGAAGCGATCCTACGAGCAGTACCTC. Amino acids: CASRGKRSYEQYL.

The rearrangement links TRBV28 to TRBJ1-2; D uncertain. The ends were cut back, 6 bases at V and 6 bases at J, with 17 bases in the middle. CDR3 length: 14 amino acids. CDR1 and CDR2 (germline): MDHEN, SYDVKM. DNA for the CDR3: TGTGCCAGCAGATACGTTGACGTTAAGGATGGCTACACCTTC. As protein: CASRYVDVKDGYTF.

The chain couples TRBV6-2 or TRBV6-3 to TRBJ2-7; D is unclear. The CDR3 contains 13 residues. Germline V CDR1 and CDR2: MNHEY, SVGEGT. Trimming removed 1 base from V and 7 bases from J, with 11 bases in between. CDR3 loop: CASSYFQAGEQYF. The CDR3 DNA follows: TGTGCCAGCAGTTACTTTCAAGCCGGTGAGCAGTACTTC.

This clonotype came up many times. Because it lacks the conserved phenylalanine or tryptophan at the end, this CDR3 is likely a read error. The chain carries TRBV11-2 and TRBJ2-5; TRBD1 is a possible D gene (6 bases). The CDR3 contains 14 residues. Per germline, CDR1 SGHAT and CDR2 FQNNGV. Trimming took 6 bases from V and 5 from J, leaving 16 bases between them. CDR3 DNA: TGTGCCAGCAGTGTTGGACCCAGGGGTGAGACCCAGTACCTC. Its translation is CASSVGPRGETQYL.

V is TRBV6-2 or TRBV6-3 and J is TRBJ2-1; 15 bases are a match to TRBD2. Germline assignment: CDR1 MNHEY and CDR2 SVGEGT. This CDR3 region has 19 residues. Trimming cost V 4 bases and J 7 bases; bases outside gene matches: 14. The CDR3 DNA reads TGTGCCAGCAGTTTCAGTGCTACCGGGACTAGCGGGAGGAATAATGAGCAGTTCTTC. Translated, it gives CASSFSATGTSGRNNEQFF.

As regards this clonotype: It may be a read error: a sequence one base away is much more abundant. The J gene is TRBJ2-2, the V gene TRBV5-5, with D possibly matching TRBD2 (6 bases). The length of the CDR3 is 17 residues. Germline loops: CDR1 SGHKS, CDR2 YYEKEE (reference sequence). V dropped 7 bases and J dropped 4 bases, with 23 bases sitting between them. CDR3 loop: CASCLFIGRDFTGELFF. DNA of the CDR3: TGTGCCAGCTGTCTGTTCATCGGACGGGACTTCACCGGGGAGCTGTTTTTT.

This clonotype has at least ten counts. V usage is TRBV7-9 and J usage is TRBJ2-3, with 11 positions matching TRBD2. CDR3 length: 15 amino acids. Trimming cost V 8 bases and J 0 bases; bases outside gene matches: 4. CDR1 SEHNR and CDR2 FQNEAQ come from the germline V gene (reference sequence). CDR3 sequence reads: CASLLAGGSTDTQYF. Written as DNA, the CDR3 is TGTGCCAGCCTTCTAGCGGGAGGCAGCACAGATACGCAGTATTTT.

This clonotype was observed many times. The rearrangement joins TRBV12-3 or TRBV12-4 to TRBJ1-5; 9 bases agree with TRBD1. Losses at the gene ends were 5 bases for V and 6 bases for J; bases not matched to a gene: 14. The CDR3 extends over 17 amino acids. The CDR3 DNA reads as TGTGCCAGCAGTGCCACACAGGGGGCGAAAATCGGTCAGCCCCAGCATTTT. Protein sequence: CASSATQGAKIGQPQHF.

This clonotype was counted many times. The CDR3 DNA sequence: TGTGCCAGCAGATATATTCAGGGCACCGGGGAGCTGTTTTTT. Protein: CASRYIQGTGELFF. The rearrangement joins TRBV28 to TRBJ2-2, with D possibly matching TRBD1 (5 bases). Germline values: CDR1 MDHEN, CDR2 SYDVKM. This CDR3 is built from 14 residues. The V and J ends lost 6 bases and 4 bases respectively, with 12 bases between them.

In regard to this clonotype: One junction end disagrees with the germline gene, perhaps due to a read error. This chain uses TRBV11-3 with TRBJ2-2; D is perhaps TRBD2 (5 bases). The CDR3 spans 15 residues. Germline CDR1 and CDR2: SGHNT and YENEEA. For the CDR3, the DNA is TGTGTCAGCAGCCCCCTGGGCGATAACACCGGGAAGCTGTTTTTT. This sequence encodes CVSSPLGDNTGKLFF.

A remark on this clonotype: This may be a read error, as it is one base from a much larger clone. This sequence joins TRBV6-5 and TRBJ1-1, with TRBD1 matching 9 bases. Germline V lookup: CDR1 MNHEY, CDR2 SVGAGI. The ends lost 7 bases at V and 11 bases at J; junction bases unmatched: 17. The CDR3 extends over 15 amino acids. CDR3 coding DNA: TGTGCCAGCAACTCCACCCGGGACAGGGTGTCAGGGGCTTTCTTT. It yields the protein CASNSTRDRVSGAFF.

The chain recombines TRBV7-2 with TRBJ1-1; the D is unclear. This CDR3 is 13 amino acids long. The germline CDR1 and CDR2 sequences are SGHTA and FQGNSA. Trimming shortened V by 1 base and J by 8 bases, and 11 bases separated the two germline ends. Here the CDR3 reads CASSLGAGVEAFF. CDR3 DNA: TGTGCCAGCAGCTTAGGGGCAGGCGTGGAAGCTTTCTTT.